This TCR beta chain was captured in a study of blood T cell repertoires in COVID-19. At the level of the study: COVID-19 samples, acute and convalescent, were from the United States, Italy and Spain. PBMCs, B-cell-depleted T cells, or T cells provided the cDNA or gDNA that made up the material.

The Seattle patients joined while their infection was active and were tracked longitudinally afterward. Source study methods: Reference gene primer amplification gave estimated nucleated cell counts. This table comes from immunoSEQ multiplex PCR, and its TCRdb copy is limited to in-frame clones, with some not included. V and J calls and clone size are given by that table; D and trimming were obtained from the DNA. The data hold a few hundred thousand clones, with roughly 80% observed a single time. The germline V gene has CDR1 SGHAT and CDR2 FQNNGV. V lost 10 bases to trimming and J lost 8 bases; unmatched junction nucleotides: 14. The CDR3 runs to 15 residues.

The TCR was taken from a woman at least 80 years old with COVID-19, enrolled during active disease. The chain links TRBV11-2 to TRBJ1-4, with 9 bases aligning to TRBD1. The sequenced material came from peripheral blood. Here the CDR3 reads CATSNGGDREEKLFF. The CDR3, as DNA: TGTGCCACTTCCAACGGGGGGGACAGGGAGGAAAAACTGTTTTTT.